Sequencing of this T cell receptor beta chain was carried out in a study of blood T cell repertoires in COVID-19. Turning to the study itself: Collection of acute and convalescent COVID-19 samples took place in the United States, Italy and Spain. T cells, B-cell-depleted T cells, or PBMCs supplied cDNA or gDNA.

The V end was cut by 0 bases, the J end by 0 bases, with 7 bases between. CDR3 size: 15 residues. The V gene's germline CDR1 is SGHTS and CDR2 YDEGEE. How the authors handled the data: Estimates of nucleated cell counts were drawn from the amplification of reference gene primers. Sequencing used immunoSEQ multiplex PCR; TCRdb keeps in-frame clones, though not all of them. The V and J calls and clone size are taken from that table; D and trimming were inferred from the DNA. The table has fewer than 200,000 clones, around 82% seen once. This sequence originates from a woman aged 70-85 years who had recovered from COVID-19. Sequencing was carried out using peripheral blood. This rearrangement joins TRBV5-8 to TRBJ1-3; no definite D call. DNA of the CDR3: TGTGCCAGCAGCTTGGGAGGGTTCTCTGGAAACACCATATATTTT. It codes for CASSLGGFSGNTIYF.